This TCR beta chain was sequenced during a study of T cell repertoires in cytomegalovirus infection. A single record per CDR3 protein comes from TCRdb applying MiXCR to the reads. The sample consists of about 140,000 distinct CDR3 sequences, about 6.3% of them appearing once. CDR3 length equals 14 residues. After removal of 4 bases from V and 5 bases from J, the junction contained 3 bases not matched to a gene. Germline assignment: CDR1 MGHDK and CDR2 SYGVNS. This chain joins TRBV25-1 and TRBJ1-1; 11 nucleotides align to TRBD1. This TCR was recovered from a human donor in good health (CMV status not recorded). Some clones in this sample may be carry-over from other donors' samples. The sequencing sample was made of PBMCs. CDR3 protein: CASSGRDRGTEAFF. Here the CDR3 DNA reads TGTGCCAGCAGTGGCCGGGACAGGGGGACTGAAGCTTTCTTT.